This entry describes one T cell receptor beta chain. The antigen remains undetermined. The CDR3 spans 15 residues. Germline V gives CDR1 KGHSH, CDR2 LQKENI. Trimming cost V 2 bases and J 0 bases, with 8 bases left between them. TCRdb's copy holds only in-frame clones and misses some; the assay was immunoSEQ multiplex PCR. The sample has approximately 40,000 clones, around two thirds seen once. The data stem from a study of vaccination effects on CD4 cells after COVID-19. Viral peptide pool expansion of antigen-specific CD4+ T cells preceded sequencing in the ViraFEST assay. A 10-day culture period preceded the isolation of CD4+ T cells. The infection with SARS-CoV-2 (confirmed by PCR) occurred in this person between March and December 2020. Each well held 2 million to 2.5 million PBMC cultured with about 9.9 ug/ml peptides and roughly 11 IU/ml IL-2.

The starting material was CD4+ T cells from PBMCs cultured with a peptide pool, obtained before COVID-19 vaccination. This TCR derives from a human donor who had a prior SARS-CoV-2 infection. The V and J genes are TRBV18 and TRBJ1-3; D gene unclear. CDR3 nucleotide sequence: TGTGCCAGCTCACCAAGGAGGGACTCTGGAAACACCATATATTTT. It specifies CASSPRRDSGNTIYF.